The next 31 T cell receptor beta chains were all read from a single sample in a study of vaccination and CD4 T cells after COVID-19. TCRdb independently ran MiXCR on the PCR reads; one entry per CDR3 protein. Among about 18,000 distinct CDR3 sequences listed, about 60% were seen once. The material sequenced was CD4+ T cells from blood, taken after SARS-CoV-2 vaccination. All receptors come from a human donor who had recovered from COVID-19.

V gene TRBV2 combines with J gene TRBJ1-1; a possible D gene is TRBD1 (5 bases). The ends were cut back, 4 bases at V and 3 bases at J, with 12 bases in the middle. The CDR3 has 14 amino acids. In germline, CDR1 is SNHLY, CDR2 FYNNEI. In nucleotides, the CDR3 is TGTGCCAGCAGTGCCTGGGGCTCGGACACTGAAGCTTTCTTT. Translating gives CASSAWGSDTEAFF.

The genes are TRBV5-8 and TRBJ1-1; D unresolved. The germline V gene has CDR1 SGHTS and CDR2 YDEGEE. This CDR3 region has 12 residues. With 1 base removed from V and 9 bases from J, the gap between germline ends came to 10 bases. CDR3 sequence reads: CASSLTWGKAFF. CDR3 in DNA: TGTGCCAGCAGCTTGACTTGGGGAAAAGCTTTCTTT.

This clonotype has more than one count but fewer than ten. The chain has TRBV6-1 and TRBJ1-2, with D perhaps matching TRBD1 (6 bases). This CDR3 spans 13 amino acids. Between the trimmed V and J ends, which lost 4 bases and 3 bases, there was a span of 9 bases. Germline assignment: CDR1 MNHNS and CDR2 SASEGT. CDR3 DNA: TGTGCCAGCAGTGCACAGGGCGACTATGGCTACACCTTC. Its protein is CASSAQGDYGYTF.

V gene TRBV2 combines with J gene TRBJ2-6; D might be TRBD2 (6 bases). Germline CDR1 is SNHLY and CDR2 is FYNNEI. Trimming left V 8 bases short and J 4 bases short, with 9 bases between. The CDR3 contains 13 residues. This CDR3 is CASRDSGANVLTF. CDR3 in DNA: TGTGCCAGCCGGGACTCCGGGGCCAACGTCCTGACTTTC.

This chain links TRBV20-1 with TRBJ2-3; TRBD2 aligns across 8 bases. The V gene end was trimmed by 3 bases and the J gene end by 4 bases; junction bases not matched to a gene: 15. Germline values: CDR1 DFQATT, CDR2 SNEGSKA (reference sequence). The CDR3 is made up of 17 amino acids. The CDR3 sequence is CSARGGTASGLADTQYF. As DNA, the CDR3 is TGCAGTGCTAGGGGGGGAACGGCTAGCGGGTTAGCAGATACGCAGTATTTT.

The V gene is TRBV7-9, the J gene TRBJ1-1; TRBD1 matches 7 bases. The CDR3 is 17 residues long. Germline assignment: CDR1 SEHNR and CDR2 FQNEAQ (reference sequence). With V trimmed by 1 base and J by 3 bases, 11 bases remained unmatched. The CDR3 loop reads CASSLGGGAPGDTEAFF. CDR3 coding DNA: TGTGCCAGCAGCTTAGGAGGGGGCGCCCCGGGGGACACTGAAGCTTTCTTT.

CDR3 amino acids: CASSTNYEQYF. The CDR3 DNA reads TGTGCCAGCAGTACTAACTACGAGCAGTACTTC. The chain uses TRBV12-3 or TRBV12-4 and TRBJ2-7, with D uncertain. The CDR3 extends over 11 amino acids. Trimming cost V 5 bases and J 3 bases, with 5 bases left between them.

The chain links TRBV19 to TRBJ2-4; D uncertain. The germline V gene encodes CDR1 LNHDA and CDR2 SQIVND (reference sequence). With 5 bases removed from V and 0 bases from J, the gap between germline ends came to 8 bases. The CDR3 is made up of 14 amino acids. CDR3: CASSDGIAKNIQYF. CDR3 bases: TGTGCCAGTAGTGATGGTATAGCCAAAAACATTCAGTACTTC. Variable domain in full (rest from reference TRBV19 and TRBJ2-4): DGGITQSPKYLFRKEGQNVTLSCEQNLNHDAMYWYRQDPGQGLRLIYYSQIVNDFQKGDIAEGYSVSREKKESFPLTVTSAQKNPTAFYLCASSDGIAKNIQYFGAGTRLSVL.

The chain has TRBV5-6 and TRBJ2-4; no clear D gene. CDR1 and CDR2 (germline): SGHDT, YYEEEE. V lost 2 bases, J lost 0 bases, and 12 bases lay in between. CDR3 size: 16 residues. The chain's CDR3 is CASSFWQNLAKNIQYF. CDR3 sequence (DNA): TGTGCCAGCAGCTTTTGGCAGAACCTAGCCAAAAACATTCAGTACTTC.

For the CDR3, the DNA is TGCAGTGCTAGAGAACTATCTGTATGGATGAACACTGAAGCTTTCTTT. Translating it yields CSARELSVWMNTEAFF. The chain carries TRBV20-1 and TRBJ1-1; D gene ambiguous. CDR1 DFQATT and CDR2 SNEGSKA come from the germline V gene (reference sequence). The CDR3 length is 16 residues. Deletions cut 0 bases from V and 0 bases from J, with 14 bases between.

In this sample, this clonotype turned up once. At one boundary the junction diverges from the germline segment, which might be a read error. The CDR3, as DNA: TGTGCCAGTAGTGGGGGGACCGCTGGTAATCAAAAACTGTTTTTT. This encodes CASSGGTAGNQKLFF. This chain links TRBV19 with TRBJ1-4; a weak D match, TRBD1 (5 bases). The CDR3 has 15 amino acids. Germline lookup yields CDR1 LNHDA and CDR2 SQIVND (reference sequence).

V usage is TRBV11-2 and J usage is TRBJ1-2; 10 bases agree with TRBD1. This CDR3 has 16 amino acids. V was pared by 4 bases and J by 2 bases, with 7 bases of the junction left unmatched. Looked up from germline, CDR1 is SGHAT and CDR2 is FQNNGV. The CDR3 is CASSSLTGGGNYGYTF. DNA for the CDR3: TGTGCCAGCAGCTCCTTGACAGGGGGCGGGAACTATGGCTACACCTTC.

The chain has TRBV7-2 and TRBJ2-3; D not certain. The CDR3 consists of 14 residues. In germline, CDR1 is SGHTA, CDR2 FQGNSA. The V gene lost 6 bases and the J gene lost 3 bases, with 13 bases spanning the gap. This chain's CDR3 is CASSLWAGTDTQYF. The CDR3 nucleotides read TGTGCCAGCAGTCTATGGGCCGGGACAGATACGCAGTATTTT.

The V and J genes are TRBV27 and TRBJ2-7; D is perhaps TRBD2 (5 bases). V was clipped by 0 bases and J by 7 bases, with 13 bases between them. The CDR3 is made up of 14 amino acids. Germline V gene lookup returns CDR1 MNHEY and CDR2 SMNVEV (reference sequence). The CDR3 spells CASSLSGPRGEQYF. In DNA form, the CDR3 reads TGTGCCAGCAGTTTATCAGGGCCTAGAGGGGAGCAGTACTTC.

This sequence joins TRBV28 and TRBJ1-3; D gene unclear. The V and J ends lost 7 bases and 0 bases respectively, with 10 bases between them. There are 14 residues in the CDR3. In germline, CDR1 is MDHEN, CDR2 SYDVKM. The DNA for the CDR3 is TGTGCCAGCAAAACGGGCAGCTCTGGAAACACCATATATTTT. Translation gives CASKTGSSGNTIYF.

J is TRBJ2-1 and V is TRBV20-1; no clear D. The V gene lost 5 bases and the J gene lost 7 bases, with 21 bases spanning the gap. Germline CDR1 is DFQATT and CDR2 is SNEGSKA (reference sequence). The length of the CDR3 is 15 residues. The chain's CDR3 is CSARKDPGDSNEQFF. The CDR3 DNA follows: TGCAGTGCTCGTAAGGACCCCGGAGACTCTAATGAGCAGTTCTTC.

This chain joins TRBV6-1 and TRBJ2-3, with D unclear. The CDR3 sequence is 15 residues long. The V gene lost 6 bases and the J gene lost 0 bases, with 13 bases spanning the gap. The V gene's germline CDR1 is MNHNS and CDR2 SASEGT. CDR3 residues: CASSPSYGSTDTQYF. The DNA for the CDR3 is TGTGCCAGCAGCCCCTCCTATGGTAGCACAGATACGCAGTATTTT.

V and J are TRBV20-1 and TRBJ2-5, with TRBD2 matching 10 bases. Germline lookup yields CDR1 DFQATT and CDR2 SNEGSKA (reference sequence). The junction had 8 bases not matched to a gene; V was cut back by 1 base and J by 6 bases. The CDR3 totals 15 residues. CDR3 nucleotide sequence: TGCAGTGCTAGAGTGAGCGGGAGGGCCAAGAAGACCCAGTACTTC. Translated: CSARVSGRAKKTQYF.

The V and J genes are TRBV24-1 and TRBJ2-7; no reliable D call. Germline V gives CDR1 KGHDR, CDR2 SFDVKD. Trimming removed 9 bases at V and 0 bases at J, with 11 bases between. The CDR3 contains 13 residues. The CDR3 bases are TGTGCCACCCGGGCGGCAGACTCCTACGAGCAGTACTTC. Its translation: CATRAADSYEQYF.

The CDR3 region has the DNA TGTGCCAGCTCAGCGGGGGTTCCTGAAGCTTTCTTT. It translates to CASSAGVPEAFF. V and J are TRBV18 and TRBJ1-1, with D maybe TRBD1 (5 bases). CDR1 KGHSH and CDR2 LQKENI come from the germline V gene. The V gene lost 5 bases and the J gene lost 6 bases, with 10 bases spanning the gap. The CDR3 is made up of 12 amino acids.

This chain links TRBV19 with TRBJ2-4, with 8 bases matching TRBD2. The V segment lost 6 bases and the J segment 9 bases; nucleotides outside the gene matches: 7. CDR3 length: 13 amino acids. Germline V CDR1 and CDR2: LNHDA, SQIVND (reference sequence). The CDR3 sequence: CASSEGLDGIQYF. CDR3 nucleotides: TGTGCCAGTAGCGAGGGACTAGATGGCATTCAGTACTTC.

In this sample, this clonotype turned up once. The genes are TRBV20-1 and TRBJ2-7; D is perhaps TRBD2 (5 bases). There are 13 residues in the CDR3. Deletions cut 1 base from V and 1 base from J, with 8 bases between. Germline assignment: CDR1 DFQATT and CDR2 SNEGSKA (reference sequence). The CDR3 sequence is CSARALDSYEQYF. The CDR3 DNA reads as TGCAGTGCTAGAGCACTAGATTCCTACGAGCAGTACTTC.

The chain is built from TRBV7-9 and TRBJ2-3; no clear D. The CDR3 covers 15 residues. Germline V gives CDR1 SEHNR, CDR2 FQNEAQ (reference sequence). With 6 bases removed from V and 0 bases from J, the gap between germline ends came to 13 bases. CDR3: CASSPDVTSTDTQYF. CDR3 coding DNA: TGTGCCAGCAGTCCGGACGTAACAAGCACAGATACGCAGTATTTT.

V usage is TRBV6-5 and J usage is TRBJ2-1; D gene uncertain. Germline CDR1 and CDR2: MNHEY and SVGAGI. This CDR3 comprises 15 residues. Trimming cost V 2 bases and J 4 bases, with 12 bases left between them. CDR3 in DNA: TGTGCCAGCAGTTACGGAGACCCAGGTTACAATGAGCAGTTCTTC. It encodes CASSYGDPGYNEQFF.

The CDR3, as DNA: TGTGCCAGCAGTTCTCGTACTGGATATGGCTACACCTTC. Amino acid sequence: CASSSRTGYGYTF. The genes are TRBV28 and TRBJ1-2, with D unclear. The CDR3 spans 13 residues. V lost 4 bases and J lost 5, with 11 bases in between. Germline V gene sequence: CDR1 MDHEN, CDR2 SYDVKM.

J is TRBJ1-4 and V is TRBV7-2; the D gene is possibly TRBD1 (5 bases). The CDR3 has 13 amino acids. Germline V gene lookup returns CDR1 SGHTA and CDR2 FQGNSA. Trimming took off 7 bases at V and 7 bases at J, with 13 bases between the two ends. CDR3 DNA: TGTGCCAGCACCCCGGGACTGCCTGAAAAACTGTTTTTT. This translates into CASTPGLPEKLFF.

This chain links TRBV20-1 with TRBJ2-7, with D perhaps TRBD2 (5 bases). The CDR3 contains 12 residues. Per the germline V gene, CDR1 is DFQATT and CDR2 is SNEGSKA (reference sequence). The V gene lost 6 bases and the J gene lost 3 bases, with 12 bases spanning the gap. The CDR3 is CSAPIRDYEQYF. In DNA form, the CDR3 reads TGCAGTGCCCCGATCCGGGACTACGAGCAGTACTTC.

This clonotype has a handful of counts. This chain uses TRBV20-1 with TRBJ2-1, with 14 bases lining up with TRBD2. The CDR3 is 15 residues long. CDR1 and CDR2 (germline): DFQATT, SNEGSKA (reference sequence). After removal of 3 bases from V and 4 bases from J, the junction contained 2 bases not matched to a gene. CDR3 DNA: TGCAGTGCTAGGACTAGCGGGAGGGGTTACAATGAGCAGTTCTTC. It yields the protein CSARTSGRGYNEQFF.

There are a few counts of this clonotype. V and J are TRBV7-2 and TRBJ2-7, with D maybe TRBD2 (6 bases). This CDR3 is 16 amino acids long. Trimming removed 5 bases from V and 2 bases from J, with 19 bases in between. Germline-derived CDR1 and CDR2 are SGHTA and FQGNSA. The chain's CDR3 is CASSPAGRPQTYEQYF. In DNA, the CDR3 is TGTGCCAGCAGCCCCGCTGGGAGGCCCCAGACCTACGAGCAGTACTTC.

The genes are TRBV7-2 and TRBJ2-5, with TRBD2 matching 9 bases. This CDR3 is 17 amino acids long. The V gene end was trimmed by 1 base and the J gene end by 5 bases; junction bases not matched to a gene: 11. The germline V gene encodes CDR1 SGHTA and CDR2 FQGNSA. The CDR3 is CASSLGFVAGARETQYF. The CDR3, as DNA: TGTGCCAGCAGCTTAGGTTTCGTAGCGGGAGCAAGGGAGACCCAGTACTTC. The complete variable domain, with remaining parts taken from reference TRBV7-2 and TRBJ2-5, reads GAGVSQSPSNKVTEKGKDVELRCDPISGHTALYWYRQSLGQGLEFLIYFQGNSAPDKSGLPSDRFSAERTGGSVSTLTIQRTQQEDSAVYLCASSLGFVAGARETQYFGPGTRLLVL.

The rearrangement uses TRBV29-1 and TRBJ1-2; D remains ambiguous. Germline values: CDR1 SQVTM, CDR2 ANQGSEA. Trimming stripped 5 bases from V and 8 bases from J, with 12 bases between. CDR3 length: 11 amino acids. This CDR3 reads CSVSGQQGYTF. The CDR3 DNA reads as TGCAGCGTTTCTGGGCAGCAGGGCTACACCTTC.